The 21 T cell receptor beta chains below come from one sample, sequenced in a study of shared clonotypes between healthy human individuals. Libraries were prepared by immunoSEQ multiplex PCR; TCRdb keeps only in-frame clonotypes and omits some of them. The sample consists of about 2 million clones, roughly 95% of them appearing once. CD45RO-negative CD8 cells positively selected for CCR7 made up the naive population, which excluded terminally differentiated effector memory CD45RA+ cells. Sequencing used naive CD8+ T cells sorted from blood. The receptor source for this set is a man aged 18 to 30 in good health.

This chain links TRBV6-1 with TRBJ2-7, with a possible D match to TRBD1 (6 bases). In germline, CDR1 is MNHNS, CDR2 SASEGT. There are 15 residues in the CDR3. The ends were cut back, 7 bases at V and 1 base at J, with 17 bases in the middle. As DNA, the CDR3 is TGTGCCAGCAATCCGCCAGGGACAAATTCCTACGAGCAGTACTTC. This gives the protein CASNPPGTNSYEQYF.

This clone was picked up a small number of times. CDR3 DNA: TGTGCCAGCAGTTTGAATCGTGTCAGGGGCGGTGGCTACACCTTC. Its translation: CASSLNRVRGGGYTF. This sequence joins TRBV28 and TRBJ1-2, with a tentative D call TRBD1 (6 bases). V lost 3 bases to trimming and J lost 7 bases, with 18 bases between them. The CDR3 is made up of 15 amino acids. Looked up from germline, CDR1 is MDHEN and CDR2 is SYDVKM.

The J gene is TRBJ1-1, the V gene TRBV9; weak D call: TRBD1 (5 bases). This CDR3 is 15 amino acids long. Trimming removed 4 bases from V and 2 bases from J, with 15 bases in between. Germline assignment: CDR1 SGDLS and CDR2 YYNGEE. In DNA, the CDR3 is TGTGCCAGCAGCCCCCGGACAACTAGTAACACTGAAGCTTTCTTT. This codes for CASSPRTTSNTEAFF.

The chain joins TRBV2 to TRBJ2-3; 9 bases fit TRBD1. Germline trimming cut 3 bases from V and 4 bases from J; bases unmatched to any gene: 11. This CDR3 is 17 amino acids long. In germline, CDR1 is SNHLY, CDR2 FYNNEI. The CDR3 bases are TGTGCCAGCAGTGAGACAGGGGGTAGTCGTTTGGCAGATACGCAGTATTTT. The encoded protein is CASSETGGSRLADTQYF. The full variable domain, its missing parts supplied by reference TRBV2 and TRBJ2-3, is EPEVTQTPSHQVTQMGQEVILRCVPISNHLYFYWYRQILGQKVEFLVSFYNNEISEKSEIFDDQFSVERPDGSNFTLKIRSTKLEDSAMYFCASSETGGSRLADTQYFGPGTRLTVL.

CDR3: CASSQQAGWETQYF. The DNA of the CDR3 is TGCGCCAGCAGCCAACAAGCGGGGTGGGAGACCCAGTACTTC. V gene TRBV4-1 combines with J gene TRBJ2-5, with TRBD2 identical over 7 bases. V was clipped by 2 bases and J by 5 bases; unmatched bases: 5. The CDR3 covers 14 residues. CDR1 and CDR2 from the germline V gene are MGHRA and YSYEKL.

Note on this clone: The sample carries other DNA sequences with the same CDR3. V gene TRBV6-6 combines with J gene TRBJ2-1; the D is unclear. This CDR3 spans 14 amino acids. Looked up from germline, CDR1 is MNHNY and CDR2 is SVGAGI (reference sequence). V was clipped by 4 bases and J by 0 bases, with 7 bases between them. In nucleotides, the CDR3 is TGTGCCAGCAGTTTGCTTAGCTCCTACAATGAGCAGTTCTTC. Protein sequence: CASSLLSSYNEQFF.

The genes are TRBV27 and TRBJ2-7, with TRBD1 matching 7 bases. Per germline, CDR1 MNHEY and CDR2 SMNVEV (reference sequence). V gave up 5 bases and J gave up 3 bases; unmatched junction bases: 10. This CDR3 has 15 amino acids. The CDR3 reads CASSPTGTDNYEQYF. The DNA of the CDR3 is TGTGCCAGCAGTCCGACCGGGACAGATAACTACGAGCAGTACTTC.

The chain joins TRBV10-2 to TRBJ2-1; tentatively, D is TRBD1 or TRBD2 (5 bases each). Between the trimmed V and J ends, which lost 6 bases and 2 bases, there was a span of 17 bases. CDR1 and CDR2 from the germline V gene are WSHSY and SAAADI. The CDR3 is 16 amino acids. The CDR3 DNA sequence: TGCGCCAGCAGGGTCCGGGACGGACGTACCTACAATGAGCAGTTCTTC. Amino acids: CASRVRDGRTYNEQFF.

The genes are TRBV7-6 and TRBJ2-3, with D possibly called TRBD1 or TRBD2 (5 bases each). The CDR3 has 14 residues. Germline V gene sequence: CDR1 SGHVS, CDR2 FNYEAQ. The V gene lost 8 bases and the J gene lost 0 bases, with 12 bases spanning the gap. Here the CDR3 DNA reads TGTGCCAGCGCTCCCGGGGCTAGCACAGATACGCAGTATTTT. It is translated as CASAPGASTDTQYF.

V is TRBV19 and J is TRBJ2-1, with TRBD2 matching 9 bases. Unmatched junction bases numbered 8, after V lost 6 bases and J lost 5 bases. CDR1 and CDR2 from the germline V gene are LNHDA and SQIVND (reference sequence). The length of the CDR3 is 15 residues. The DNA of the CDR3 is TGTGCCAGTAGCGTATTAGCGGGGGCCCACAATGAGCAGTTCTTC. As protein: CASSVLAGAHNEQFF.

The chain recombines TRBV21-1 with TRBJ1-5. TRBV21-1 constitutes a pseudogene. The CDR3 spans 15 residues. The DNA of the CDR3 is TGTGCCAGCAGCAACCGGGACCAAGAGGCGGAGCCCCAGCATTTT. This codes for CASSNRDQEAEPQHF.

This chain connects TRBV19 to TRBJ2-1; 7 bases line up with TRBD1. CDR3 length equals 14 residues. V shed 6 bases, J shed 2 bases, and the junction held 4 bases outside the gene matches. Germline CDR1 and CDR2: LNHDA and SQIVND (reference sequence). CDR3 nucleotide sequence: TGTGCCAGTAGCCGACAGGGTCCCTACAATGAGCAGTTCTTC. Amino acid sequence: CASSRQGPYNEQFF.

The chain recombines TRBV29-1 with TRBJ2-2, with D perhaps TRBD1 (6 bases). Germline CDR1 reads SQVTM; CDR2 reads ANQGSEA. The CDR3 sequence is 15 residues long. V was trimmed by 6 bases and J by 1 base, leaving 15 bases between them. The CDR3 protein is CSVLSGTQNTGELFF. CDR3 nucleotides: TGCAGCGTGCTCTCCGGGACACAGAACACCGGGGAGCTGTTTTTT.

The chain combines TRBV18 with TRBJ2-3; the match to TRBD1 covers 10 bases. With 2 bases clipped from V and 6 bases from J, the junction kept 17 bases outside the gene matches. This CDR3 spans 19 amino acids. CDR1 is KGHSH, CDR2 LQKENI, per germline. The CDR3 loop reads CASSPFRGQGSLSGDTQYF. The CDR3 DNA reads TGTGCCAGCTCACCATTCAGGGGACAGGGGTCGTTGTCGGGGGATACGCAGTATTTT.

The V call is TRBV10-2, the J call TRBJ2-7; 8 bases line up with TRBD2. The CDR3 sequence is 14 residues long. CDR1 is WSHSY, CDR2 SAAADI, per germline. V was pared by 7 bases and J by 6 bases, with 11 bases of the junction left unmatched. The CDR3 DNA follows: TGCGCCAGCAAAGAAGCGGGAGAGAGAATCGAGCAGTACTTC. It translates to CASKEAGERIEQYF.

This clone appeared a single time. The rearrangement uses TRBV9 and TRBJ2-2; possibly TRBD1 for D (5 bases). CDR1 and CDR2 (germline): SGDLS, YYNGEE. The CDR3 is 13 amino acids. V lost 0 bases and J lost 6, with 6 bases in between. For the CDR3, the DNA is TGTGCCAGCAGCGTAGTGGGGCCCGGGGAGCTGTTTTTT. It specifies CASSVVGPGELFF.

The rearrangement joins TRBV27 to TRBJ2-7; D is undetermined. CDR3 length: 15 residues. The germline V gene has CDR1 MNHEY and CDR2 SMNVEV (reference sequence). Trimming shortened V by 2 bases and J by 0 bases, and 11 bases separated the two germline ends. Here the CDR3 DNA reads TGTGCCAGCAGTTTAAGCACCCCCGGCTCCTACGAGCAGTACTTC. Translation: CASSLSTPGSYEQYF.

This clone was seen a single time. This sample also contains other DNA sequences that code for the same CDR3. This sequence joins TRBV11-2 and TRBJ2-4; D perhaps matches TRBD1 (6 bases). In germline, CDR1 is SGHAT, CDR2 FQNNGV. CDR3 length: 12 residues. With 4 bases removed from V and 7 bases from J, the gap between germline ends came to 8 bases. The chain's CDR3 is CASSSQGNIQYF. CDR3 coding DNA: TGTGCCAGCAGCTCTCAGGGGAACATTCAGTACTTC.

The chain couples TRBV11-2 to TRBJ2-7; D gene ambiguous. Between the trimmed V and J ends, which lost 1 base and 7 bases, there was a span of 11 bases. This CDR3 region has 13 residues. Germline CDR1 is SGHAT and CDR2 is FQNNGV. The CDR3 reads CASSLVGGIEQYF. The CDR3 nucleotides read TGTGCCAGCAGCTTAGTAGGTGGGATTGAGCAGTACTTC.

J is TRBJ2-3 and V is TRBV13; 10 nucleotides agree with TRBD2. Losses at the gene ends were 5 bases for V and 1 base for J; bases not matched to a gene: 12. This CDR3 has 18 residues. The V gene's germline CDR1 is PRHDT and CDR2 FYEKMQ (reference sequence). The CDR3 is CASSPPGVAGGGTDTQYF. CDR3 DNA: TGTGCCAGCAGCCCCCCGGGGGTAGCGGGGGGCGGCACAGATACGCAGTATTTT.

Concerning this clone itself: Within the sample, other DNA sequences also encode this same CDR3. The rearrangement links TRBV5-1 to TRBJ2-2; D remains ambiguous. V lost 0 bases, J lost 3 bases, and 3 bases lay in between. Germline V gene lookup returns CDR1 SGHRS and CDR2 YFSETQ. CDR3 length equals 13 residues. This CDR3 reads CASSLADTGELFF. The CDR3 nucleotides are TGCGCCAGCAGCTTGGCCGACACCGGGGAGCTGTTTTTT.